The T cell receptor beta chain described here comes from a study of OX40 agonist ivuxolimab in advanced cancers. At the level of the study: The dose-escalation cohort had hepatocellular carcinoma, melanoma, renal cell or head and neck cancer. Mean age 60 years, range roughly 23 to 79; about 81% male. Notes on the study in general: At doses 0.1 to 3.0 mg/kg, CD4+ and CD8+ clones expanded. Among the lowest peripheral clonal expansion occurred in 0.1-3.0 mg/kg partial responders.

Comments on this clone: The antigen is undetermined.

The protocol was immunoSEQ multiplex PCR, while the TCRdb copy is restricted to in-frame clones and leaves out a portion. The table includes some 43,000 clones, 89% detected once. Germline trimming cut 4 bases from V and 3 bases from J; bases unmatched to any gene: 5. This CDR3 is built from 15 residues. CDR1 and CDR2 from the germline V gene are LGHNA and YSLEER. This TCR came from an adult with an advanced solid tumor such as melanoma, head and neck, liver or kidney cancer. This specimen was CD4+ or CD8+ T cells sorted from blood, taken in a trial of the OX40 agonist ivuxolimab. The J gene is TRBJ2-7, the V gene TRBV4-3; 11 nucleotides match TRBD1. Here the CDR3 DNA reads TGCGCCAGCAGCCTCTCGGGACAGGGGGACTACGAGCAGTACTTC. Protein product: CASSLSGQGDYEQYF.